Presented here are 14 T cell receptor beta chains from one specimen sequenced in a study of cytomegalovirus exposure and HLA in healthy donors. The PCR contained 60 Vbeta and 13 Jbeta primers. The method was immunoSEQ multiplex PCR; TCRdb's version includes in-frame clones alone and lacks a portion of them. Counted here are about 160,000 clones, roughly 80% occurring once; the ten biggest clones make up approximately 2.3%. What was sequenced was PBMCs. The receptors were gathered from a female donor in good health and CMV-seronegative.

A remark on this clone: Different DNA sequences within this sample yield the same CDR3. The chain employs TRBV7-9 and TRBJ1-5; TRBD1 matches at 7 bases. Germline V gene data show CDR1 as SEHNR and CDR2 as FQNEAQ (reference sequence). The CDR3 totals 14 residues. With V trimmed by 6 bases and J by 3 bases, 5 bases remained unmatched. CDR3 nucleotides: TGTGCCAGCAGTTTGACAGGGAACAATCAGCCCCAGCATTTT. Its protein product is CASSLTGNNQPQHF.

V gene TRBV27 combines with J gene TRBJ2-7, with D hard to call. This CDR3 spans 13 amino acids. Deletions cut 3 bases from V and 5 bases from J, with 11 bases between. Per germline, CDR1 MNHEY and CDR2 SMNVEV (reference sequence). The CDR3 loop reads CASSFYQRDEQYF. The CDR3 region has the DNA TGTGCCAGCAGTTTTTACCAGCGCGACGAGCAGTACTTC.

The V call is TRBV7-9, the J call TRBJ1-2; 8 positions agree with TRBD1. J gave up 5 bases and V 5 bases, and 7 bases lay outside the gene matches. CDR1 SEHNR and CDR2 FQNEAQ come from the germline V gene (reference sequence). The length of the CDR3 is 14 residues. The CDR3 protein is CASSPVTGGYGYTF. In DNA form, the CDR3 reads TGTGCCAGCAGCCCTGTCACAGGGGGTTATGGCTACACCTTC.

The rearrangement links TRBV7-2 to TRBJ2-5; no firm D call. The better agreement between TRBJ2-7 and the DNA end casts doubt on the J call. CDR3 size: 13 residues. From germline, CDR1 is SGHTA and CDR2 FQGNSA. This CDR3 reads CASSPRQTYEQYF. The CDR3 nucleotides are TGTGCCAGCAGCCCACGACAAACCTACGAGCAGTACTTC.

This clone appeared once. The genes are TRBV16 and TRBJ2-1; TRBD2 agrees at 11 bases. The V segment lost 4 bases and the J segment 1 base; nucleotides outside the gene matches: 3. The CDR3 is made up of 16 amino acids. Per germline, CDR1 KGHSY and CDR2 FQNENV. The CDR3 loop is CASSPGTSGSYNEQFF. The CDR3 DNA is TGTGCCAGCAGCCCTGGGACTAGCGGTTCCTACAATGAGCAGTTCTTC.

This clone was picked up a small number of times. The V and J genes are TRBV5-1 and TRBJ2-2, with a tentative D call TRBD1 (5 bases). CDR1 is SGHRS, CDR2 YFSETQ, per germline. CDR3 size: 15 residues. V lost 2 bases, J lost 0 bases, and 8 bases lay in between. The CDR3 spells CASSLTGANTGELFF. The CDR3 nucleotides read TGCGCCAGCAGCTTAACAGGTGCGAACACCGGGGAGCTGTTTTTT.

The sample holds a few counts of this clone. The chain recombines TRBV18 with TRBJ2-3, with 11 bases fitting TRBD1. The ends lost 3 bases at V and 4 bases at J; junction bases unmatched: 9. The CDR3 runs 17 residues. Looked up from germline, CDR1 is KGHSH and CDR2 is LQKENI. The DNA of the CDR3 is TGTGCCAGCTCACCTCCCCGCGGGACAGGGGGGTCAGATACGCAGTATTTT. Translated: CASSPPRGTGGSDTQYF.

The chain is built from TRBV7-9 and TRBJ2-7, with TRBD1 matching over 8 bases. Germline V gene lookup returns CDR1 SEHNR and CDR2 FQNEAQ (reference sequence). This CDR3 spans 16 amino acids. V lost 5 bases, J lost 2 bases, and 11 bases stayed unmatched. CDR3 in DNA: TGTGCCAGCAGCCAGATCCGGACAGGGCACACCTACGAGCAGTACTTC. Its translation is CASSQIRTGHTYEQYF.

V and J are TRBV9 and TRBJ1-2; D is possibly TRBD1 (5 bases). V lost 4 bases and J 7 bases, leaving 17 bases between the germline ends. Looked up from germline, CDR1 is SGDLS and CDR2 is YYNGEE. The CDR3 is made up of 14 amino acids. CDR3 sequence reads: CASSSEGRVFGYTF. CDR3 DNA: TGTGCCAGCAGCTCCGAGGGGAGGGTTTTTGGCTACACCTTC. Full variable domain (missing parts from reference TRBV9 and TRBJ1-2): DSGVTQTPKHLITATGQRVTLRCSPRSGDLSVYWYQQSLDQGLQFLIQYYNGEERAKGNILERFSAQQFPDLHSELNLSSLELGDSALYFCASSSEGRVFGYTFGSGTRLTVV.

The chain joins TRBV6-5 to TRBJ2-7; no definite D call. This CDR3 region has 14 residues. Germline values: CDR1 MNHEY, CDR2 SVGAGI. V dropped 0 bases and J dropped 1 base, with 7 bases sitting between them. CDR3 residues: CASSYSARSYEQYF. The CDR3 region has the DNA TGTGCCAGCAGTTACTCAGCCAGGTCCTACGAGCAGTACTTC.

The chain links TRBV25-1 to TRBJ2-1, with 16 bases identical to TRBD2. V shed 8 bases and J 6 bases; nucleotides not matched to a gene: 10. The CDR3 is 17 amino acids. Germline-derived CDR1 and CDR2 are MGHDK and SYGVNS. The CDR3 coding sequence is TGTGCCAGCCGGGGACTAGCGGGAGGGCGTCGCGGCAATGAGCAGTTCTTC. Amino acids: CASRGLAGGRRGNEQFF.

This rearrangement joins TRBV4-1 to TRBJ2-7; 7 bases agree with TRBD2. From germline, CDR1 is MGHRA and CDR2 YSYEKL. CDR3 length equals 16 residues. V lost 0 bases to trimming and J lost 1 base; unmatched junction nucleotides: 6. The CDR3 sequence: CASSQDVGRWSYEQYF. For the CDR3, the DNA is TGCGCCAGCAGCCAAGACGTCGGGAGGTGGTCCTACGAGCAGTACTTC.

This clone was observed a handful of times. This chain links TRBV6-4 with TRBJ2-3; 8 bases align to TRBD2. The germline gives CDR1 MRHNA, CDR2 SNTAGT. J was trimmed by 0 bases and V by 2 bases; bases with no gene match: 4. This CDR3 has 16 residues. The CDR3: CASSDHGGASTDTQYF. The CDR3 nucleotides are TGTGCCAGCAGTGACCACGGGGGGGCGAGCACAGATACGCAGTATTTT.

CDR3: CASSLGGLGEQYF. The CDR3, as DNA: TGTGCCAGCAGTTTGGGGGGTTTGGGCGAGCAGTACTTC. The chain carries TRBV28 and TRBJ2-7; tentatively, D is TRBD2 (6 bases). V was shortened by 3 bases and J by 6 bases, with 12 bases between the two germline ends. From germline, CDR1 is MDHEN and CDR2 SYDVKM. This CDR3 has 13 residues.